A selection of T cell receptor beta chains follows, all from one sample in a study of OX40 agonist ivuxolimab in advanced cancers. The assay was immunoSEQ multiplex PCR, and TCRdb's table has in-frame clones only and misses some. This sample has approximately 25,000 clones, with roughly 79% found just once. The source was CD4+ or CD8+ T cells sorted from blood, collected in a trial of the OX40 agonist ivuxolimab. The source is an adult with an advanced solid tumor such as melanoma, head and neck, liver or kidney cancer. The CDR3 runs from the conserved cysteine through the conserved F or W. Fields, in order: V gene, clone size, CDR3 protein. Only some rows state a clone size, as once, few, many or a class for expanded clones.

>TRBV25-1|NA
CASSEQGVTEAFF
>TRBV7-9|NA
CASSLAEDNEQFF
>TRBV30|NA
CAWSVPGLSNQPQHF
>TRBV9|NA
CASSVPNTEAFF
>TRBV30|NA
CAWTQDSGNQPQHF
>TRBV5-1|NA
CASSLGPDRGNQPQHF
>TRBV7-9|NA
CASSLVEGNTEAFF
>TRBV7-2|NA
CASTVAGGHTGELFF
>TRBV9|NA
CASSVGRGLPTEAFF
>TRBV5-1|once
CASSTDIYNEQFF
>TRBV6-6|NA
CASSYRGLGYGYTF